Listed below are T cell receptor beta chains from one sample, sequenced in a study of OX40 agonist ivuxolimab in advanced cancers. Here immunoSEQ multiplex PCR was the method, and the copy in TCRdb shows in-frame clones only, minus some. The profile shows 68,000 or so clones, roughly 85% of them singletons. The material was CD4+ or CD8+ T cells sorted from blood, obtained in a trial of the OX40 agonist ivuxolimab. The receptors come from an adult with an advanced solid tumor such as melanoma, head and neck, liver or kidney cancer. Both conserved end residues are part of each CDR3. Each record gives: V gene, clone size, D gene, J gene, CDR3 protein, CDR3 DNA. D genes are given only for firm matches. Clone sizes are given selectively: once, few, many, or a class where the clone is expanded.

TRBV4-1	.	.	TRBJ1-4	CASSQGKGRYDEKLFF	TGCGCCAGCAGCCAAGGCAAGGGGCGGTACGATGAAAAACTGTTTTTT
TRBV6-5	.	TRBD2	TRBJ2-1	CASSFSAGGPNEQFF	TGTGCCAGCAGTTTTTCAGCGGGAGGGCCGAATGAGCAGTTCTTC
TRBV30	.	TRBD1	TRBJ1-4	CAWSSSTGADEKLFF	TGTGCCTGGAGTTCCTCGACAGGGGCGGATGAAAAACTGTTTTTT
TRBV25-1	.	TRBD2	TRBJ2-1	CASSSRLAGYNEQFF	TGTGCCAGCAGTTCCCGACTAGCGGGCTACAATGAGCAGTTCTTC
TRBV7-8	few	.	TRBJ2-7	CASSFGSWGSETSSYEQYF	TGTGCCAGCAGCTTTGGTTCGTGGGGTAGCGAGACCTCTTCCTACGAGCAGTACTTC
TRBV2	.	.	TRBJ1-1	CASKGGGGHTEAFF	TGTGCCAGCAAGGGGGGCGGGGGGCACACTGAAGCTTTCTTT
TRBV19	.	.	TRBJ2-3	CASSMRLAGDTQYF	TGTGCCAGTAGTATGCGGCTAGCTGGGGATACGCAGTATTTT
TRBV5-1	.	TRBD1	TRBJ1-1	CASSSTGGTEAFF	TGCGCCAGCAGCTCGACAGGGGGCACTGAAGCTTTCTTT
TRBV14	.	.	TRBJ2-1	CASSQDEARNNEQFF	TGTGCCAGCAGCCAAGATGAGGCCCGTAACAATGAGCAGTTCTTC
TRBV28	.	TRBD1	TRBJ1-2	CASSPLYRGRSDYGDSYGYTF	TGTGCCAGCAGTCCCCTATACAGGGGTAGATCCGACTATGGTGATTCGTATGGCTACACCTTC
TRBV28	.	TRBD1	TRBJ1-3	CASKQGSGNTIYF	TGTGCCAGTAAACAGGGGTCTGGAAACACCATATATTTT
TRBV30	once	.	TRBJ2-2	CAWRPGGSLNGELFF	TGTGCCTGGAGACCCGGGGGCTCCCTCAACGGGGAGCTGTTTTTT
TRBV19	.	.	TRBJ2-1	CASSPSVGDSSSYNEQFF	TGTGCCAGTAGTCCCTCGGTTGGAGACTCGAGCTCCTACAATGAGCAGTTCTTC
TRBV29-1	few	.	TRBJ1-2	CSVSEYGYTF	TGCAGCGTGTCGGAGTATGGCTACACCTTC